This TCR beta chain was profiled in a study of T cells in Graves' hyperthyroidism and ophthalmopathy. RNA transcripts served as the template for amplifying TCR beta CDR3 regions. The TCR CDR3 was amplified in a first-round RT-PCR using the HTBI primer set. MiXCR, applied by TCRdb to the multiplex PCR reads, yields one record per CDR3 protein. The table has 500,000 to 550,000 distinct CDR3 sequences, less than 25% seen once. This clonotype showed up just a few times. V trimming: 2 bases; J trimming: 4 bases; junction bases outside the gene matches: 7. The CDR3 runs 14 residues. Germline CDR1 is DFQATT and CDR2 is SNEGSKA (reference sequence).

This TCR was recovered from a man between 18 and 35 years old with Graves' hyperthyroidism. The sequenced sample consisted of blood. The rearrangement joins TRBV20-1 to TRBJ2-5, with 7 positions matching TRBD1. CDR3 region: CSARTLGDRETQYF. In DNA, the CDR3 is TGCAGTGCTAGAACCTTAGGGGACAGAGAGACCCAGTACTTC.